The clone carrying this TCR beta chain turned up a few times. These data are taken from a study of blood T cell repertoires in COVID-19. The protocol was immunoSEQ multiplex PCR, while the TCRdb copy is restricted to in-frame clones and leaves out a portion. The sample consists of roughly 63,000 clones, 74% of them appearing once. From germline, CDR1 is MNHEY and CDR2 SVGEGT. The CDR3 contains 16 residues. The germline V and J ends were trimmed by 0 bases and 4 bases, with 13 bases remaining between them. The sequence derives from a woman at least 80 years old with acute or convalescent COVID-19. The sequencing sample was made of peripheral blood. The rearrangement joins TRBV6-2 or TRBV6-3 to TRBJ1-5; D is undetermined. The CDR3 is CASSYSGETGNQPQHF. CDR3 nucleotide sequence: TGTGCCAGCAGTTACTCCGGGGAGACGGGGAATCAGCCCCAGCATTTT.